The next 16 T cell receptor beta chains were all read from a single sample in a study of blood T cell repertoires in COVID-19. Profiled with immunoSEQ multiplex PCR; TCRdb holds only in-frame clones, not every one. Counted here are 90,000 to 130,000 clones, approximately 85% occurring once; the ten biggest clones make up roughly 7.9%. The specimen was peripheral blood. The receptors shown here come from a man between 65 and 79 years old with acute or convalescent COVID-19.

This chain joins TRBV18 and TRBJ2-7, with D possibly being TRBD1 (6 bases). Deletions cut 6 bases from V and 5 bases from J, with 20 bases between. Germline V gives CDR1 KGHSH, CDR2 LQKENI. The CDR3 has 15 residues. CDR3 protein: CASSPQGTALNEQYF. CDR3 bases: TGTGCCAGCTCGCCGCAGGGGACGGCTCTCAACGAGCAGTACTTC.

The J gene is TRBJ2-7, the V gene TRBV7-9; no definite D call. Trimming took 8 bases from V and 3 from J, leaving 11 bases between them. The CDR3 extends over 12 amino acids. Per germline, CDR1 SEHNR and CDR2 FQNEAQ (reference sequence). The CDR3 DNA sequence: TGTGCCAGCCGCAGATTCGTCTACGAGCAGTACTTC. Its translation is CASRRFVYEQYF. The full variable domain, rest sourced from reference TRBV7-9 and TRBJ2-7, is DTGVSQNPRHKITKRGQNVTFRCDPISEHNRLYWYRQTLGQGPEFLTYFQNEAQLEKSRLLSDRFSAERPKGSFSTLEIQRTEQGDSAMYLCASRRFVYEQYFGPGTRLTVT.

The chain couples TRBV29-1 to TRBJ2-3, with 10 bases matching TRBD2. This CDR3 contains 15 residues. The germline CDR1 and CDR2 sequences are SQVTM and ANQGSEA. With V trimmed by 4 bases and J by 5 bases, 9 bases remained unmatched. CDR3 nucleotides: TGCAGCGTTGGGGGAATAGCGGGAGGATTAGATACGCAGTATTTT. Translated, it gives CSVGGIAGGLDTQYF.

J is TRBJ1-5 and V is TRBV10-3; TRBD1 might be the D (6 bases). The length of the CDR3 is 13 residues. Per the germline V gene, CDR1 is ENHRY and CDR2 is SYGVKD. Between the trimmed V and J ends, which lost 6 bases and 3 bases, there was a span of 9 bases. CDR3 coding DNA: TGTGCCATCAGCAGGGGAAACAATCAGCCCCAGCATTTT. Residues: CAISRGNNQPQHF.

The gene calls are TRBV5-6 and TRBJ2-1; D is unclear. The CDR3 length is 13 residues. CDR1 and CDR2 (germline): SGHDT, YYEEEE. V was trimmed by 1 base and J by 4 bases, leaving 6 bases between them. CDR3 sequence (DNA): TGTGCCAGCAGCTTGCGTGTTTACAATGAGCAGTTCTTC. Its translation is CASSLRVYNEQFF.

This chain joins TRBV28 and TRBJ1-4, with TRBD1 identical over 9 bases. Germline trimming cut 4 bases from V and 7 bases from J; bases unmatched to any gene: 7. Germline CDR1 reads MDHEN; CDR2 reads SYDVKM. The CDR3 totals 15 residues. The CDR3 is CASSSQGQGPEKLFF. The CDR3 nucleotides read TGTGCCAGCAGTTCCCAGGGACAGGGTCCTGAAAAACTGTTTTTT. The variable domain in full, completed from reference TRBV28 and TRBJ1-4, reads DVKVTQSSRYLVKRTGEKVFLECVQDMDHENMFWYRQDPGLGLRLIYFSYDVKMKEKGDIPEGYSVSREKKERFSLILESASTNQTSMYLCASSSQGQGPEKLFFGSGTQLSVL.

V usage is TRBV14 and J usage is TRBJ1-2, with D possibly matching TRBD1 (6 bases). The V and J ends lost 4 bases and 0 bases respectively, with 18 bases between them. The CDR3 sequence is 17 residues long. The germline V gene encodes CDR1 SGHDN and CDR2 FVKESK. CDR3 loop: CASSPIIGQRANYGYTF. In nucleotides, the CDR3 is TGTGCCAGCAGCCCCATTATAGGACAGCGAGCTAACTATGGCTACACCTTC.

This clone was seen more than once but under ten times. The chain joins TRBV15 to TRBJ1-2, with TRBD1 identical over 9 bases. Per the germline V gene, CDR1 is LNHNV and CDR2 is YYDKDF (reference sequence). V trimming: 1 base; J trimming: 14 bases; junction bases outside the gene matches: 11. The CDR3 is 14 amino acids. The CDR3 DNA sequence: TGTGCCACCAGCAGAGGGGGGACAGGGCCTATTCCTACCTTC. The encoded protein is CATSRGGTGPIPTF.

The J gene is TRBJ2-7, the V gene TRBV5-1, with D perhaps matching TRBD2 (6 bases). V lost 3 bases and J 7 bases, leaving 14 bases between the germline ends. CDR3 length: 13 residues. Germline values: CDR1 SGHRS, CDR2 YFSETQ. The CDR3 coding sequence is TGCGCCAGCAGCTACTCTGGGGCGGGGGAGCAGTACTTC. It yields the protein CASSYSGAGEQYF.

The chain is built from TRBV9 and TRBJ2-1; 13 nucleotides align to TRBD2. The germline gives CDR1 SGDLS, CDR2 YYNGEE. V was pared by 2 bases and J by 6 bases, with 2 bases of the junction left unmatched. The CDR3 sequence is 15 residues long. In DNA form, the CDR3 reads TGTGCCAGCAGCGTGACTAGCGGGAGGATCAATGAGCAGTTCTTC. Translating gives CASSVTSGRINEQFF.

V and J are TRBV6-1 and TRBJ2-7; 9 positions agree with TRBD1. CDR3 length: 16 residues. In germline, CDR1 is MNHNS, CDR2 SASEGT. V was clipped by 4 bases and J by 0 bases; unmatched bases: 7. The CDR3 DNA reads TGTGCCAGCAGTGGGGGTACAGGGGGCGACTCCTACGAGCAGTACTTC. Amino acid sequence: CASSGGTGGDSYEQYF.

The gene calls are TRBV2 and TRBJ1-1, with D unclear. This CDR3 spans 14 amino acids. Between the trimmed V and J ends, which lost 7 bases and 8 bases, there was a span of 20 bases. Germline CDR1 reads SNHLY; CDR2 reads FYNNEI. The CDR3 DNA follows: TGTGCCAGCATAAAGGAGAACGGCCCGCTGGAAGCTTTCTTT. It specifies CASIKENGPLEAFF.

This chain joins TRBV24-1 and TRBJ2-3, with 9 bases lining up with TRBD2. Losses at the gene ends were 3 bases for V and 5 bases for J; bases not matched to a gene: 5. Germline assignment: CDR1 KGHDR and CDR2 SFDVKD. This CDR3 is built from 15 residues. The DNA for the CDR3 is TGTGCCACCAGTGATGGAGCGGGAGGTGTAGATACGCAGTATTTT. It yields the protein CATSDGAGGVDTQYF.

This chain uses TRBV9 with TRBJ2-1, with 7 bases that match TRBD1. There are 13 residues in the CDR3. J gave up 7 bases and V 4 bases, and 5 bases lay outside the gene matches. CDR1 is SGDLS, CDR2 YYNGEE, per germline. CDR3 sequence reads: CASSPRDSNEQFF. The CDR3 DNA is TGTGCCAGCAGCCCACGGGACAGTAATGAGCAGTTCTTC. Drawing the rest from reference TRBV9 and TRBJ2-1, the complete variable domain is DSGVTQTPKHLITATGQRVTLRCSPRSGDLSVYWYQQSLDQGLQFLIQYYNGEERAKGNILERFSAQQFPDLHSELNLSSLELGDSALYFCASSPRDSNEQFFGPGTRLTVL.

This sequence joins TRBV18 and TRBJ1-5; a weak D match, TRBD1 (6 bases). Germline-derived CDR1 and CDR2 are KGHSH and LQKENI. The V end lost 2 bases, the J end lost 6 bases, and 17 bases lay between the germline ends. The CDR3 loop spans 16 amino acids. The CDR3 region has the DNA TGTGCCAGCTCACCAGCCGAGGATGGGGGCAGTCAGCCCCAGCATTTT. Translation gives CASSPAEDGGSQPQHF.

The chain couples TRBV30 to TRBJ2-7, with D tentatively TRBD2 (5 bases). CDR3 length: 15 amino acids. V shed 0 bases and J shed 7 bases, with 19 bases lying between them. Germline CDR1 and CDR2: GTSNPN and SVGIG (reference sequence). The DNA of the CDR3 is TGTGCCTGGAGTGTCTGGGTAAGCACAGAGCGGGAGCAGTACTTC. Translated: CAWSVWVSTEREQYF.